The 27 T cell receptor beta chains given below trace back to one sample, sequenced in a study of tumor-infiltrating lymphocytes in primary liver carcinoma. Starting material for RNA and DNA co-extraction consisted of about 17-30 mg of unsorted bulk tissue. A primer matching the constant region was used to make TCR beta cDNA from about 500 ng of total RNA. Three-round nested multiplex PCR performed with slightly modified ARM-PCR produced the TCR beta libraries. TRBV1-TRBV30 forward primers and a C-beta reverse primer were used in the first two PCR rounds, which each ran for ten to eleven cycles. TCRdb re-called the multiplex PCR reads with MiXCR, one entry per CDR3 protein. The table has more than 95,000 distinct CDR3 sequences, about four fifths seen once; the top ten hold about 20%. Sequenced sample: liver tumor tissue from sampling region 3. The subset denotes: tumor region T3, left-lateral pole. These receptors all come from a man aged 40-50 years with primary liver carcinoma and hepatitis B virus infection.

As to this clonotype: One junction end disagrees with the germline gene, perhaps due to a read error. This chain links TRBV6-6 with TRBJ1-5; 9 positions agree with TRBD1. Germline CDR1 is MNHNY and CDR2 is SVGAGI (reference sequence). The CDR3 length is 16 residues. The CDR3 DNA reads TGTGCCAGCACTTACTCGACAGGGGGAGGTAATCAGCCCCAGCATTTT. This codes for CASTYSTGGGNQPQHF.

For this clonotype: The junction shows a germline mismatch at one end, possibly a read error. The V call is TRBV6-1, the J call TRBJ2-5; D gene ambiguous. The CDR3 runs 13 residues. Germline loops: CDR1 MNHNS, CDR2 SASEGT. This CDR3 reads CASSRDLGEIQYF. The CDR3 nucleotides read TGTGCCAGCAGCAGAGACTTAGGAGAGATCCAGTACTTC.

The CDR3 reads CASSQLKGLNTPLHF. DNA for the CDR3: TGCGCCAGCAGCCAACTTAAGGGCTTGAATACACCCCTCCACTTT. This rearrangement joins TRBV4-1 to TRBJ1-6; D unresolved. This CDR3 contains 15 residues. Per the germline V gene, CDR1 is MGHRA and CDR2 is YSYEKL. V lost 2 bases and J 11 bases, leaving 16 bases between the germline ends.

Comment on this clonotype: This sequence may be a read error, since a much larger clone differs from it by one base. Here the CDR3 DNA reads TGCGCCAGCTCAGACCCGTCCAGGGGGGACACCGAGGAGCTGTTTTTT. Amino acid sequence: CASSDPSRGDTEELFF. The J gene is TRBJ2-2, the V gene TRBV5-1; a possible D gene is TRBD1 (7 bases). The CDR3 is made up of 16 amino acids. Looked up from germline, CDR1 is SGHRS and CDR2 is YFSETQ.

Regarding this clonotype: One junction end disagrees with the germline gene, perhaps due to a read error. The J gene is TRBJ1-2, the V gene TRBV12-3 or TRBV12-4, with D maybe TRBD1 (5 bases). This CDR3 is 14 amino acids long. The CDR3 nucleotides read TGTGCAAGCAGTTACCAGGACAAGGGGAGAGGCTACACCTTC. It encodes CASSYQDKGRGYTF.

Details on this clonotype: No conserved phenylalanine or tryptophan is present at the end of the CDR3, so a read error is the likely explanation. Because the CDR3's place on the DNA is in doubt, the DNA is left out and the CDR3 is given as listed by TCRdb. The chain couples TRBV7-9 to TRBJ2-1; the table's TRBD1 call for D was not verified on the DNA. From germline, CDR1 is SEHNR and CDR2 FQNEAQ (reference sequence). The CDR3 is made up of 15 amino acids, end residues included. CDR3 in amino acids: CAISDSLSENNEQFL.

As concerns this clonotype: The junction differs from germline at one of its ends, possibly a read error. The chain joins TRBV12-3 or TRBV12-4 to TRBJ2-5; the D is unclear. CDR3 length equals 14 residues. The CDR3: CASSLGITSRTHYF. CDR3 nucleotides: TGTGCCAGCAGTTTAGGAATCACCTCTCGGACCCACTACTTC.

Notes on this clonotype: One junction end disagrees with the germline gene, perhaps due to a read error. The rearrangement links TRBV12-3 or TRBV12-4 to TRBJ2-7; the D gene is possibly TRBD1 (5 bases). The CDR3 covers 15 residues. For the CDR3, the DNA is TGTACCAGGAGTTCAGGGTGGGCCATATCCTACGAGCAGTACTTC. This encodes CTRSSGWAISYEQYF.

Notes on this clonotype: This may be a read error, as it is one base from a much larger clone. This sequence joins TRBV12-5 and TRBJ2-2; the D gene is possibly TRBD2 (6 bases). The germline V and J ends were trimmed by 5 bases and 0 bases, with 10 bases remaining between them. CDR3 length: 15 amino acids. Germline-derived CDR1 and CDR2 are LGHNT and FRNRAP. CDR3 loop: CASGPGGTNTGELFF. The CDR3 DNA follows: TGTGCTAGTGGTCCTGGCGGGACGAACACCGGGGAGCTGTTTTTT.

Regarding this clonotype: A junction boundary mismatches the germline segment, possibly from a read error. The rearrangement uses TRBV4-1 and TRBJ1-6; no reliable D call. The CDR3 runs 16 residues. The V gene's germline CDR1 is MGHRA and CDR2 YSYEKL. Written as DNA, the CDR3 is TGCGCCATCAGCCAAGAACAGAGCTCCTTTAATTCACCCCTCCACTTT. This codes for CAISQEQSSFNSPLHF.

This clonotype was observed a single time. One end of the junction varies from germline; a read error may be responsible. This CDR3 is CASCETKDRARLF. The CDR3 DNA reads as TGTGCCAGCTGTGAGACTAAGGACAGGGCTAGGCTCTTC. The rearrangement links TRBV6-1 to TRBJ2-1; 8 nucleotides line up with TRBD1. The V gene's germline CDR1 is MNHNS and CDR2 SASEGT. CDR3 size: 13 residues.

Worth noting for this clonotype: With a much larger clone just one base away, this may be a read error. The chain joins TRBV19 to TRBJ2-3; possibly TRBD2 for D (6 bases). This CDR3 is 12 amino acids long. CDR1 and CDR2 from the germline V gene are LNHDA and SQIVND (reference sequence). Trimming removed 10 bases from V and 5 bases from J, with 13 bases in between. Here the CDR3 DNA reads TGTGCCACTAGGCTTAGCGGAGATACGCAGTATTTT. Amino acids: CATRLSGDTQYF.

Concerning this clonotype: A read error may produce the germline difference seen at one junction end. The chain recombines TRBV6-5 with TRBJ2-5; D is uncertain. Per germline, CDR1 MNHEY and CDR2 SVGAGI. CDR3 length: 14 residues. CDR3: CPSSWSVTRETQYF. The CDR3 coding sequence is TGTCCCAGCAGTTGGAGCGTAACACGAGAGACTCAGTACTTC.

Concerning this clonotype itself: A read error may account for a junction end that differs from germline. The J gene is TRBJ2-5, the V gene TRBV6-5, with a possible D match to TRBD2 (7 bases). From germline, CDR1 is MNHEY and CDR2 SVGAGI. This CDR3 is 15 amino acids long. The CDR3 is CTSSGTRAGEETQYF. CDR3 coding DNA: TGTACCAGCAGCGGGACAAGGGCAGGTGAAGAGACCCAGTACTTC.

This clonotype has just one count. A junction end diverges from the germline sequence, so it may reflect a read error. This chain joins TRBV6-1 and TRBJ1-1; D gene unclear. CDR1 and CDR2 from the germline V gene are MNHNS and SASEGT. This CDR3 spans 15 amino acids. The CDR3 is CVSSEAVYANTEAFF. The CDR3 bases are TGTGTCAGCAGTGAAGCGGTCTACGCTAACACTGAAGCTTTCTTT.

This rearrangement joins TRBV11-3 to TRBJ2-1; possibly TRBD2 for D (6 bases). CDR1 and CDR2 (germline): SGHNT, YENEEA. The CDR3 sequence is 14 residues long. The CDR3 DNA follows: TGTACTAGCAGCTTGACTAGTATTATCCATGAGCAGTTCTTC. Residues: CTSSLTSIIHEQFF.

With regard to this clonotype: A read error is likely, as this CDR3 ends without the conserved phenylalanine or tryptophan. The rearrangement links TRBV6-1 to TRBJ2-7; the D is unclear. The CDR3 loop spans 13 amino acids. Germline V lookup: CDR1 MNHNS, CDR2 SASEGT. The CDR3 protein is CASSETYDLGQYI. The CDR3, as DNA: TGTGCGAGCAGTGAAACTTACGACCTCGGGCAGTACATC.

The chain employs TRBV29-1 and TRBJ2-7; maybe TRBD2 (5 bases). Per the germline V gene, CDR1 is SQVTM and CDR2 is ANQGSEA. The CDR3 has 12 residues. The CDR3 DNA reads as TGCAACGCGGGTTGGGGTAATCACGAAAAGTACTTC. Its translation: CNAGWGNHEKYF.

A word on this clonotype: Given the absence of the conserved phenylalanine or tryptophan at the CDR3 end, a read error is likely. This chain links TRBV29-1 with TRBJ1-1; D is ambiguous. CDR1 is SQVTM, CDR2 ANQGSEA, per germline. The CDR3 consists of 13 residues. The CDR3 sequence is CSAGYGLNTEAFI. In DNA form, the CDR3 reads TGCAGCGCCGGGTACGGGCTGAACACCGAAGCTTTCATT.

In regard to this clonotype: Sequence at one end of the junction differs from germline and may be a read error. The CDR3 here is CASGLTVSYDYTF. The DNA of the CDR3 is TGTGCCAGCGGTTTAACGGTCAGCTATGACTACACCTTC. This chain connects TRBV28 to TRBJ1-2, with D uncertain. This CDR3 has 13 residues. Germline CDR1 is MDHEN and CDR2 is SYDVKM.

A word on this clonotype: This likely comes from a read error, as the CDR3 has no conserved phenylalanine or tryptophan at its end. The chain is built from TRBV5-4 and TRBJ2-1; no definite D call. CDR1 is SGHNT and CDR2 is YYREEE in the germline V gene (reference sequence). This CDR3 comprises 11 residues. CDR3 sequence: CASSSYIEQFL. In DNA, the CDR3 is TGTGCCAGCAGTTCCTACATTGAGCAGTTCCTC.

Comments on this clonotype: At one of its ends the junction is not consistent with the germline gene, which may arise from a read error. The genes are TRBV7-9 and TRBJ2-7; 8 bases match TRBD1. Germline V gives CDR1 SEHNR, CDR2 FQNEAQ (reference sequence). The CDR3 extends over 15 amino acids. The CDR3 is CVSSRTVTGEDEQYF. CDR3 DNA: TGTGTCAGCAGCCGAACTGTGACAGGGGAGGACGAGCAGTACTTC. Using reference TRBV7-9 and TRBJ2-7 for the parts outside the CDR3, the full variable domain is DTGVSQNPRHKITKRGQNVTFRCDPISEHNRLYWYRQTLGQGPEFLTYFQNEAQLEKSRLLSDRFSAERPKGSFSTLEIQRTEQGDSAMYLCVSSRTVTGEDEQYFGPGTRLTVT.

In its sample, this clonotype was seen once. An end of the junction differs from the germline gene, which may be a read error. Here the CDR3 reads CSVDRSGTVGSCEQYF. CDR3 DNA sequence: TGCAGCGTCGACCGTTCGGGGACAGTAGGAAGCTGCGAGCAGTATTTC. The rearrangement joins TRBV29-1 to TRBJ2-7; TRBD1 matches at 7 bases. The CDR3 runs 16 residues. Germline CDR1 and CDR2: SQVTM and ANQGSEA.

In its sample, this clonotype was seen once. V usage is TRBV29-1 and J usage is TRBJ2-4; D perhaps matches TRBD1 (6 bases). Germline assignment: CDR1 SQVTM and CDR2 ANQGSEA. This CDR3 contains 15 residues. As DNA, the CDR3 is TGCAGTGCTGTCGTAGGAGGCAGGGGCAAAAACATTCAGTACTTC. This encodes CSAVVGGRGKNIQYF. The full variable domain, completed using reference TRBV29-1 and TRBJ2-4, is SAVISQKPSRDICQRGTSLTIQCQVDSQVTMMFWYRQQPGQSLTLIATANQGSEATYESGFVIDKFPISRPNLTFSTLTVSNMSPEDSSIYLCSAVVGGRGKNIQYFGAGTRLSVL.

Concerning this clonotype: A junction end diverges from the germline sequence, so it may reflect a read error. The chain uses TRBV24-1 and TRBJ2-7, with 11 bases fitting TRBD2. This CDR3 contains 15 residues. Germline V lookup: CDR1 KGHDR, CDR2 SFDVKD. Here the CDR3 reads CTTSDSTSGSYEQYF. The DNA of the CDR3 is TGTACCACGAGTGACTCAACTAGCGGGAGCTACGAGCAGTACTTC.

Note on this clonotype: A junction end diverges from the germline sequence, so it may reflect a read error. J is TRBJ1-1 and V is TRBV29-1, with 8 bases that match TRBD1. The CDR3 is 14 amino acids. Germline V gene lookup returns CDR1 SQVTM and CDR2 ANQGSEA. For the CDR3, the DNA is TGCATCGTTGTAAGAGGGACAGGAGGCACTGAAGCTTTCTTT. Protein: CIVVRGTGGTEAFF.

Worth noting for this clonotype: At one end, the junction sequence differs from germline, possibly due to a read error. The chain joins TRBV6-2 or TRBV6-3 to TRBJ2-5; D call uncertain. The V gene's germline CDR1 is MNHEY and CDR2 SVGEGT. This CDR3 contains 12 residues. CDR3: CASSSSDEIQYF. DNA for the CDR3: TGTGCCAGCAGCTCCTCGGATGAGATCCAGTACTTC.